This TCR beta chain was recovered during a study of T cell responses to AZD1222 COVID-19 vaccine. Note on this clone: Its antigen is undetermined.

Only in-frame clones appear in the TCRdb table, and some are missing; sequencing was by immunoSEQ multiplex PCR. The repertoire consists of 90,000 to 100,000 clones, with 75% to 90% occurring once and the leading ten covering roughly 7.7%. The study's findings and limits: The donor cohort was predominantly white British with a female majority, and clonal diversity may have been underestimated. Spike-specific TCR breadth and depth both grew after two AZD1222 doses.

Germline V gene lookup returns CDR1 MNHEY and CDR2 SVGEGT. The CDR3 is made up of 15 amino acids. V was cut by 4 bases and J by 4 bases, with 14 bases left in between. This TCR came from an adult in good health. V usage is TRBV6-2 or TRBV6-3 and J usage is TRBJ2-1, with TRBD1 as a possible D gene (5 bases). The starting material was peripheral blood, obtained on day 0 of AZD1222 vaccination. The DNA of the CDR3 is TGTGCCAGCAGTTCCTTAACGGACAAGTACAATGAGCAGTTCTTC. Its translation is CASSSLTDKYNEQFF.